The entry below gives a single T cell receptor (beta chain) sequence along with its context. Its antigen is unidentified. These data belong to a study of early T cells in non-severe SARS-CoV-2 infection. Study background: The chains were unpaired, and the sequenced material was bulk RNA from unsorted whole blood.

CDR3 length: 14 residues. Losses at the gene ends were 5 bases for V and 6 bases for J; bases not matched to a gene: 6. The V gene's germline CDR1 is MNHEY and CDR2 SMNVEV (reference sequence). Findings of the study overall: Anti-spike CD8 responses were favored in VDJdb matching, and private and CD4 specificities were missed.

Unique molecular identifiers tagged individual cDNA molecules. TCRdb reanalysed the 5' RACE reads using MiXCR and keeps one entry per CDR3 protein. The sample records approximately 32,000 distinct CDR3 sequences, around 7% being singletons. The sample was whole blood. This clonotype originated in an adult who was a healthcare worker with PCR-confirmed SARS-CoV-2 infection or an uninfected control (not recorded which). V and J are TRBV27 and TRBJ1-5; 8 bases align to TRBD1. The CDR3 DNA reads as TGTGCCAGCAGTCCCAGACAGGGGCGTCAGCCCCAGCATTTT. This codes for CASSPRQGRQPQHF.